These 32 T cell receptor beta chains were all obtained from the same sample, sequenced in a study of T cells in localized non-small cell lung cancer. Assay used: immunoSEQ multiplex PCR; TCRdb lists only in-frame clones, some missing. The sample lists 70,000 to 80,000 clones; 88% were seen once. Sequenced material: peripheral blood, taken before any cancer treatment. These receptors were taken from a woman aged 40-75 years with stage I squamous cell lung carcinoma.

This rearrangement joins TRBV30 to TRBJ2-3, with TRBD2 identical over 11 bases. Germline CDR1 and CDR2: GTSNPN and SVGIG (reference sequence). The CDR3 length is 16 residues. V shed 1 base and J 2 bases; nucleotides not matched to a gene: 5. CDR3 bases: TGTGCCTGGAGTGGCCTAGCGGGGGGTATCACAGATACGCAGTATTTT. Protein: CAWSGLAGGITDTQYF.

The chain combines TRBV5-4 with TRBJ1-2; no reliable D call. CDR3 length: 12 residues. Germline-derived CDR1 and CDR2 are SGHNT and YYREEE (reference sequence). V lost 2 bases and J 6 bases, leaving 8 bases between the germline ends. The DNA for the CDR3 is TGTGCCAGCAGCTTCGGACGTGATGGCTACACCTTC. Protein: CASSFGRDGYTF. Variable domain in full (rest from reference TRBV5-4 and TRBJ1-2): ETGVTQSPTHLIKTRGQQVTLRCSSQSGHNTVSWYQQALGQGPQFIFQYYREEENGRGNFPPRFSGLQFPNYSSELNVNALELDDSALYLCASSFGRDGYTFGSGTRLTVV.

This clone was seen just once. V and J are TRBV27 and TRBJ1-3, with D possibly TRBD1 on 6 matching bases. CDR3 size: 17 residues. V was shortened by 0 bases and J by 3 bases, with 15 bases between the two germline ends. CDR1 is MNHEY and CDR2 is SMNVEV in the germline V gene (reference sequence). The CDR3 here is CASSLSAPQGVGNTIYF. The CDR3 bases are TGTGCCAGCAGTTTATCGGCTCCACAGGGCGTTGGAAACACCATATATTTT.

This clone came up once. The rearrangement joins TRBV7-2 to TRBJ1-3; no clear D. Germline CDR1 reads SGHTA; CDR2 reads FQGNSA. This CDR3 has 13 residues. Trimming shortened V by 2 bases and J by 0 bases, and 2 bases separated the two germline ends. In DNA form, the CDR3 reads TGTGCCAGCAGCTTAAGCTCTGGAAACACCATATATTTT. Translated: CASSLSSGNTIYF. The variable domain in full, completed from reference TRBV7-2 and TRBJ1-3, reads GAGVSQSPSNKVTEKGKDVELRCDPISGHTALYWYRQSLGQGLEFLIYFQGNSAPDKSGLPSDRFSAERTGGSVSTLTIQRTQQEDSAVYLCASSLSSGNTIYFGEGSWLTVV.

CDR3 protein: CASSDFLLQGANTGELFF. CDR3 coding DNA: TGTGCCAGCAGTGATTTTCTCCTCCAAGGTGCGAACACCGGGGAGCTGTTTTTT. This rearrangement joins TRBV2 to TRBJ2-2; D remains ambiguous. In germline, CDR1 is SNHLY, CDR2 FYNNEI. The V and J ends lost 3 bases and 0 bases respectively, with 17 bases between them. The CDR3 sequence is 18 residues long. The full variable domain, with the rest looked up from reference TRBV2 and TRBJ2-2, is EPEVTQTPSHQVTQMGQEVILRCVPISNHLYFYWYRQILGQKVEFLVSFYNNEISEKSEIFDDQFSVERPDGSNFTLKIRSTKLEDSAMYFCASSDFLLQGANTGELFFGEGSRLTVL.

The chain joins TRBV9 to TRBJ1-1; D is unresolved. The CDR3 runs to 15 residues. Germline CDR1 and CDR2: SGDLS and YYNGEE. V was cut by 6 bases and J by 1 base, with 16 bases left in between. The CDR3 protein is CASTPDPLQNTEAFF. In nucleotides, the CDR3 is TGTGCCAGCACCCCCGATCCCCTCCAGAACACTGAAGCTTTCTTT.

The chain employs TRBV13 and TRBJ1-1; TRBD1 matches 7 bases. Germline trimming cut 1 base from V and 5 bases from J; bases unmatched to any gene: 4. Looked up from germline, CDR1 is PRHDT and CDR2 is FYEKMQ (reference sequence). CDR3 size: 14 residues. CDR3 nucleotide sequence: TGTGCCAGCAGCTTAGTGAGACAGGGAACTGAAGCTTTCTTT. Residues: CASSLVRQGTEAFF.

The rearrangement links TRBV6-5 to TRBJ2-3; a possible D gene is TRBD2 (5 bases). Germline-derived CDR1 and CDR2 are MNHEY and SVGAGI. The CDR3 is 11 amino acids. V lost 10 bases and J 4 bases, leaving 9 bases between the germline ends. In DNA form, the CDR3 reads TGTGCCACACTAGTTTCAGATACGCAGTATTTT. This sequence encodes CATLVSDTQYF.

The sample holds one count of this clone. This chain links TRBV11-2 with TRBJ2-2; 8 nucleotides align to TRBD1. With V trimmed by 5 bases and J by 4 bases, 6 bases remained unmatched. CDR3 length: 15 residues. Germline V gene sequence: CDR1 SGHAT, CDR2 FQNNGV. DNA of the CDR3: TGTGCCAGCAGCCCCAGGGGGCGCGTCACCGGGGAGCTGTTTTTT. Translating gives CASSPRGRVTGELFF.

The genes are TRBV30 and TRBJ1-1; D not resolved. V lost 4 bases, J lost 5 bases, and 11 bases lay in between. Germline V gene lookup returns CDR1 GTSNPN and CDR2 SVGIG (reference sequence). The CDR3 is 12 residues long. The CDR3 sequence: CAWISIFTEAFF. CDR3 coding DNA: TGTGCCTGGATCTCAATATTTACTGAAGCTTTCTTT.

V and J are TRBV10-3 and TRBJ2-7; perhaps TRBD2 as D (5 bases). Trimming removed 3 bases from V and 0 bases from J, with 12 bases in between. The CDR3 extends over 15 amino acids. Per the germline V gene, CDR1 is ENHRY and CDR2 is SYGVKD. The CDR3 bases are TGTGCCATCAGTGACGAGGGCCTCCACTCCTACGAGCAGTACTTC. The encoded protein is CAISDEGLHSYEQYF.

The J gene is TRBJ1-6, the V gene TRBV5-1; 8 bases align to TRBD1. Germline CDR1 and CDR2: SGHRS and YFSETQ. CDR3 size: 17 residues. Trimming at V came to 4 bases and at J to 7 bases, leaving 13 bases not matched to a gene. The CDR3 nucleotides read TGCGCCAGCAGCCCGGGACAGGTGATCGGGGGGAATTCACCCCTCCACTTT. Encoded protein: CASSPGQVIGGNSPLHF.

CDR3 in amino acids: CASSEVGHFTYGYTF. The CDR3 DNA is TGTGCCAGCAGTGAAGTAGGACATTTTACCTATGGCTACACCTTC. V usage is TRBV6-1 and J usage is TRBJ1-2, with D perhaps matching TRBD1 (5 bases). Germline V CDR1 and CDR2: MNHNS, SASEGT. V was cut by 1 base and J by 4 bases, with 13 bases left in between. The CDR3 totals 15 residues.

This clone was seen just once. The chain has TRBV2 and TRBJ1-1; TRBD1 matches 9 bases. Germline V CDR1 and CDR2: SNHLY, FYNNEI. With 6 bases clipped from V and 4 bases from J, the junction kept 15 bases outside the gene matches. The CDR3 is 17 amino acids. CDR3 in amino acids: CASRGQGIGVIGTEAFF. CDR3 nucleotides: TGTGCCAGCAGGGGACAGGGAATTGGGGTGATTGGCACTGAAGCTTTCTTT.

This chain links TRBV5-1 with TRBJ1-2, with a weak D call TRBD1 (6 bases). This CDR3 is 15 amino acids long. CDR1 and CDR2 (germline): SGHRS, YFSETQ. The V and J ends lost 0 bases and 3 bases respectively, with 12 bases between them. The DNA of the CDR3 is TGCGCCAGCAGCTTGGGTACCTCAGGGGACTATGGCTACACCTTC. Amino acids: CASSLGTSGDYGYTF.

This chain links TRBV6-1 with TRBJ2-1; 10 positions match TRBD1. This CDR3 spans 15 amino acids. J lost 8 bases, V lost 1 base, and 5 bases had no gene match. Germline V gives CDR1 MNHNS, CDR2 SASEGT. DNA of the CDR3: TGTGCCAGCAGTGAAGGGGACAGGGGATGGGATGAGCAGTTCTTC. Translating gives CASSEGDRGWDEQFF.

The chain is built from TRBV30 and TRBJ2-5, with D tentatively TRBD2 (6 bases). Deletions cut 0 bases from V and 1 base from J, with 12 bases between. The CDR3 is 15 amino acids. The V gene's germline CDR1 is GTSNPN and CDR2 SVGIG (reference sequence). The CDR3 region has the DNA TGTGCCTGGAGTGTAAATAGCGGATCCCAAGAGACCCAGTACTTC. It encodes CAWSVNSGSQETQYF.

The chain combines TRBV9 with TRBJ2-1; D ambiguous. This CDR3 is 16 amino acids long. The V and J ends lost 0 bases and 12 bases respectively, with 22 bases between them. The germline V gene encodes CDR1 SGDLS and CDR2 YYNGEE. CDR3 residues: CASSVEPRSESIGQFF. The CDR3 coding sequence is TGTGCCAGCAGCGTAGAACCCCGATCCGAGAGTATAGGGCAGTTCTTC.

The chain combines TRBV6-5 with TRBJ1-5; possible D gene TRBD1, 5 bases. This CDR3 region has 13 residues. CDR1 and CDR2 from the germline V gene are MNHEY and SVGAGI. V was cut by 2 bases and J by 5 bases, with 7 bases left in between. CDR3 in amino acids: CASSYQGDQPQHF. The CDR3, as DNA: TGTGCCAGCAGTTACCAGGGAGATCAGCCCCAGCATTTT.

This chain uses TRBV9 with TRBJ1-5, with 9 bases identical to TRBD1. Germline V gene sequence: CDR1 SGDLS, CDR2 YYNGEE. The CDR3 sequence is 15 residues long. The V gene end was trimmed by 4 bases and the J gene end by 4 bases; junction bases not matched to a gene: 6. The chain's CDR3 is CASSLQGAGNQPQHF. CDR3 nucleotide sequence: TGTGCCAGCAGCCTACAGGGGGCTGGAAATCAGCCCCAGCATTTT.

This clone was seen a handful of times. This sequence joins TRBV10-3 and TRBJ2-5; D is perhaps TRBD2 (5 bases). CDR1 and CDR2 (germline): ENHRY, SYGVKD. V was trimmed by 9 bases and J by 1 base, leaving 18 bases between them. This CDR3 spans 15 amino acids. CDR3: CAIGGGTPFQETQYF. The CDR3 DNA is TGTGCCATTGGAGGAGGCACGCCGTTCCAAGAGACCCAGTACTTC.

The V call is TRBV27, the J call TRBJ2-3, with TRBD1 matching over 8 bases. CDR1 and CDR2 from the germline V gene are MNHEY and SMNVEV (reference sequence). The CDR3 has 15 residues. V was clipped by 5 bases and J by 7 bases; unmatched bases: 11. The CDR3 sequence is CASSTGTGARNTQYF. The CDR3 nucleotides read TGTGCCAGCAGTACCGGGACAGGAGCGAGGAATACGCAGTATTTT.

This clone showed up just a few times. The CDR3 bases are TGTGCCAGCAGCCCGGTGGCAGGGGGCAATCAGCCCCAGCATTTT. Protein product: CASSPVAGGNQPQHF. The rearrangement links TRBV7-9 to TRBJ1-5, with a possible D match to TRBD1 (6 bases). Trimming took off 5 bases at V and 2 bases at J, with 13 bases between the two ends. Germline V CDR1 and CDR2: SEHNR, FQNEAQ (reference sequence). The CDR3 contains 15 residues.

This rearrangement joins TRBV6-6 to TRBJ1-1, with TRBD1 matching 8 bases. Trimming removed 2 bases from V and 1 base from J; junction bases left unmatched: 0. CDR1 MNHNY and CDR2 SVGAGI come from the germline V gene (reference sequence). There are 14 residues in the CDR3. This chain's CDR3 is CASSYGTGNTEAFF. As DNA, the CDR3 is TGTGCCAGCAGTTACGGGACAGGGAACACTGAAGCTTTCTTT.

This clone was counted a single time. The chain recombines TRBV5-1 with TRBJ1-1; TRBD1 aligns across 8 bases. Germline CDR1 and CDR2: SGHRS and YFSETQ. The CDR3 runs 14 residues. The junction had 2 bases not matched to a gene; V was cut back by 3 bases and J by 1 base. The CDR3 region is CASSWGTGNTEAFF. The CDR3 region has the DNA TGCGCCAGCAGCTGGGGGACAGGGAACACTGAAGCTTTCTTT. The complete variable domain, with remaining parts taken from reference TRBV5-1 and TRBJ1-1, reads KAGVTQTPRYLIKTRGQQVTLSCSPISGHRSVSWYQQTPGQGLQFLFEYFSETQRNKGNFPGRFSGRQFSNSRSEMNVSTLELGDSALYLCASSWGTGNTEAFFGQGTRLTVV.

The gene calls are TRBV7-6 and TRBJ2-7, with D tentatively TRBD2 (7 bases). The V gene lost 1 base and the J gene lost 3 bases, with 13 bases spanning the gap. CDR1 is SGHVS and CDR2 is FNYEAQ in the germline V gene. The CDR3 is 15 amino acids. DNA for the CDR3: TGTGCCAGCAGCTTAGAGGCGGGGGCCCTCTACGAGCAGTACTTC. It is translated as CASSLEAGALYEQYF. The variable domain in full, completed from reference TRBV7-6 and TRBJ2-7, reads GAGVSQSPRYKVTKRGQDVALRCDPISGHVSLYWYRQALGQGPEFLTYFNYEAQQDKSGLPNDRFSAERPEGSISTLTIQRTEQRDSAMYRCASSLEAGALYEQYFGPGTRLTVT.

A single count supports this clone. The chain has TRBV11-2 and TRBJ2-5; the D is unclear. Germline V gives CDR1 SGHAT, CDR2 FQNNGV. The length of the CDR3 is 12 residues. V was cut by 1 base and J by 6 bases, with 6 bases left in between. The CDR3 here is CASSLGTKTQYF. CDR3 sequence (DNA): TGTGCCAGCAGCTTAGGCACAAAGACCCAGTACTTC.

This chain links TRBV10-3 with TRBJ2-3; 9 bases map to TRBD2. CDR1 is ENHRY and CDR2 is SYGVKD in the germline V gene. The CDR3 extends over 17 amino acids. The V segment lost 4 bases and the J segment 5 bases; nucleotides outside the gene matches: 13. CDR3 region: CAISGAPRLAGKDTQYF. The DNA of the CDR3 is TGTGCCATCAGTGGGGCCCCACGGCTAGCGGGGAAAGATACGCAGTATTTT.

The chain carries TRBV5-1 and TRBJ2-5; 7 positions agree with TRBD1. The CDR3 is made up of 16 amino acids. The junction had 7 bases not matched to a gene; V was cut back by 0 bases and J by 2 bases. Germline values: CDR1 SGHRS, CDR2 YFSETQ. The CDR3 protein is CASSLGVGTAQETQYF. The CDR3 DNA follows: TGCGCCAGCAGCTTGGGGGTTGGGACAGCTCAAGAGACCCAGTACTTC.

The CDR3 bases are TGTGCCAGCAGTATAGACAGGGGAGGTGCAACTAATGAAAAACTGTTTTTT. Translation: CASSIDRGGATNEKLFF. The chain recombines TRBV2 with TRBJ1-4; TRBD1 agrees at 8 bases. Germline values: CDR1 SNHLY, CDR2 FYNNEI. Trimming cost V 5 bases and J 0 bases; bases outside gene matches: 8. The length of the CDR3 is 17 residues.

This chain connects TRBV5-1 to TRBJ2-5; 11 nucleotides align to TRBD2. Germline CDR1 is SGHRS and CDR2 is YFSETQ. The CDR3 has 15 amino acids. V lost 4 bases to trimming and J lost 3 bases; unmatched junction nucleotides: 5. CDR3 in DNA: TGCGCCAGCAGCCGAAATAGCGGGGGGGAAGAGACCCAGTACTTC. Its protein is CASSRNSGGEETQYF.

The chain carries TRBV2 and TRBJ2-7, with 8 bases matching TRBD1. The CDR3 runs to 12 residues. V shed 5 bases and J 6 bases; nucleotides not matched to a gene: 3. CDR1 and CDR2 (germline): SNHLY, FYNNEI. As DNA, the CDR3 is TGTGCCAGCAGTATCGGACAGGGCGAGCAGTACTTC. Its protein product is CASSIGQGEQYF.